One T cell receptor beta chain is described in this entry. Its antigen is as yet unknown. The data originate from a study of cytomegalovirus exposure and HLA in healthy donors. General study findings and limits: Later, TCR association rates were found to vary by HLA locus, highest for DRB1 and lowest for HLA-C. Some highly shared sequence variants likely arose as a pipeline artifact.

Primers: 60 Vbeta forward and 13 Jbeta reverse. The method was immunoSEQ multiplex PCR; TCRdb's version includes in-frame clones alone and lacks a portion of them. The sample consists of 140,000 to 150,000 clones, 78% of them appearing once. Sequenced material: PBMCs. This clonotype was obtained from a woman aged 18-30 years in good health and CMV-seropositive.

As DNA, the CDR3 is TGTGCCAGCTCACCAAGTACACAGAATCAGCCCCAGCATTTT. Its translation is CASSPSTQNQPQHF. The J gene is TRBJ1-5, the V gene TRBV18; no firm D call. The germline V gene encodes CDR1 KGHSH and CDR2 LQKENI. This CDR3 spans 14 amino acids. Trimming left V 2 bases short and J 4 bases short, with 9 bases between.